This T cell receptor (beta chain) emerged from a study of blood T cell repertoires in COVID-19. At the level of the study: PBMCs, B-cell-depleted T cells, or T cells provided the cDNA or gDNA that made up the material.

Original processing methods: Reference gene primer amplification in the assay estimated nucleated cell counts. Produced via immunoSEQ multiplex PCR; TCRdb's table is partial and in-frame only. Clone size and V and J calls were adopted from that table, with D and trimming inferred from the DNA. The sample has more than 150,000 clones, 80% seen once. This clone has only a few counts. The CDR3 sequence is 17 residues long. Germline assignment: CDR1 LNHNV and CDR2 YYDKDF (reference sequence). Trimming removed 1 base from V and 3 bases from J; junction bases left unmatched: 12. In terms of age and location, participants ranged from roughly 18 to 100 years and lived in about two dozen US areas. Cohort allocation depended upon clinical history that participants reported.

This rearrangement joins TRBV15 to TRBJ2-7; 7 bases are a match to TRBD1. The material sequenced was PBMCs or T cells enriched from blood (not recorded which). This clonotype was obtained from a man in his sixties who had been exposed to COVID-19. The CDR3 DNA follows: TGTGCCACCAGCAGAGTCCAAACAGGGGCCCTAAACTACGAGCAGTACTTC. Translated, it gives CATSRVQTGALNYEQYF. The full variable domain, with the rest looked up from reference TRBV15 and TRBJ2-7, is DAMVIQNPRYQVTQFGKPVTLSCSQTLNHNVMYWYQQKSSQAPKLLFHYYDKDFNNEADTPDNFQSRRPNTSFCFLDIRSPGLGDTAMYLCATSRVQTGALNYEQYFGPGTRLTVT.